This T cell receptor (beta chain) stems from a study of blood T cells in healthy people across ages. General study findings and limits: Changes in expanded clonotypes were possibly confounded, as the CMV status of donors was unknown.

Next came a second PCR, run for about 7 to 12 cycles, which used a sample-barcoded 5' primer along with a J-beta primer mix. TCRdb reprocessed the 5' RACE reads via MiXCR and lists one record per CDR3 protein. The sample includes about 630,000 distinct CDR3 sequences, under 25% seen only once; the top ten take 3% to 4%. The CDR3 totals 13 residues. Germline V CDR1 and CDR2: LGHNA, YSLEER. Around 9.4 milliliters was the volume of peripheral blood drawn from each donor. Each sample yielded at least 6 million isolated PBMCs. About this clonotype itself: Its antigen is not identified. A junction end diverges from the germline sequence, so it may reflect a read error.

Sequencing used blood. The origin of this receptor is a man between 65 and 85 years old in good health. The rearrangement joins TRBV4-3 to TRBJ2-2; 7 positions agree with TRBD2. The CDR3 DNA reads TGCGCCAGCAGCCAAGGGGCTGGGGGGGAGCTGGTTTTT. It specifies CASSQGAGGELVF.